This TCR beta chain was sequenced in a study of blood T cell repertoires in COVID-19. The repertoire was sequenced with immunoSEQ multiplex PCR; TCRdb's copy has only in-frame clones and lacks some. The table lists around 210,000 clones, roughly 84% of them singletons. This CDR3 comprises 15 residues. CDR1 and CDR2 from the germline V gene are SGHVS and FQNEAQ. The J segment lost 3 bases and the V segment lost 4 bases, leaving 6 bases of the junction unmatched. The sample comprised peripheral blood. The clonotype comes from a man aged 45-60 years with COVID-19, enrolled during active disease. The rearrangement uses TRBV7-8 and TRBJ2-3; 8 bases align to TRBD2. The CDR3 protein is CASSSQAGGTDTQYF. In DNA form, the CDR3 reads TGTGCCAGCAGCTCCCAGGCGGGAGGAACAGATACGCAGTATTTT.